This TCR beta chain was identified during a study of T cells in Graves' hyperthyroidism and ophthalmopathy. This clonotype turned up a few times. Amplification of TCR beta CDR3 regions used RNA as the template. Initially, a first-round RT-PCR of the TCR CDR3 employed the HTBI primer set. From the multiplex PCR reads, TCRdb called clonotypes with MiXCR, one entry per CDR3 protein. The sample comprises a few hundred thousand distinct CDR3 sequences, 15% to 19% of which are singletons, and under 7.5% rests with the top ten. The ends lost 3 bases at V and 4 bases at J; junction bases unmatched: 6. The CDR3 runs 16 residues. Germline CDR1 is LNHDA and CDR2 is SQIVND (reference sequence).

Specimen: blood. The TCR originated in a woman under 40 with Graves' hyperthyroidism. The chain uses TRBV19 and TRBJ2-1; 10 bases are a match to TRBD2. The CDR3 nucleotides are TGTGCCAGTAGTATCGCCAGCGGGAGGGTATACAATGAGCAGTTCTTC. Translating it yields CASSIASGRVYNEQFF.